The 22 T cell receptor beta chains listed next were all sequenced from one sample in a study of CD8 T cells in ankylosing spondylitis. Findings and caveats of the study: Seemingly characteristic of ankylosing spondylitis blood was a TCR beta motif consisting of about 8 highly homologous variants.

TCRdb re-derived calls from the 5' RACE reads in MiXCR, one entry per CDR3 protein. The sample yields over 700,000 distinct CDR3 sequences, around 20% seen once. Their antigens remain unidentified. Sequenced: blood, either unsorted or a sorted T cell fraction (not recorded which). The receptors derive from a male donor with ankylosing spondylitis.

A note on this clonotype: The junction and the germline gene differ at one end; a read error may be behind it. This chain links TRBV20-1 with TRBJ2-7; TRBD2 matches 13 bases. The germline V gene has CDR1 DFQATT and CDR2 SNEGSKA (reference sequence). This CDR3 region has 16 residues. CDR3 sequence (DNA): TGCTGTGCTAGAGATCTACTAGCGGGAGGGTTCTACGAGCAGTACTTC. This codes for CCARDLLAGGFYEQYF.

The V and J genes are TRBV19 and TRBJ1-1, with 11 bases identical to TRBD1. Trimming cost V 6 bases and J 3 bases; bases outside gene matches: 12. Germline CDR1 is LNHDA and CDR2 is SQIVND (reference sequence). The CDR3 is made up of 17 amino acids. The CDR3 nucleotides are TGTGCCAGTAGGTCCTCGGACAGGGGGCGCCAGGACACTGAAGCTTTCTTT. It encodes CASRSSDRGRQDTEAFF.

CDR3 sequence (DNA): TGTGCCAGCAGTTCCCGGGTCGGCACAGATACGCAGTATTTT. Translating gives CASSSRVGTDTQYF. V usage is TRBV27 and J usage is TRBJ2-3; D not certain. The CDR3 is made up of 14 amino acids. The germline CDR1 and CDR2 sequences are MNHEY and SMNVEV (reference sequence). Trimming took 4 bases from V and 1 from J, leaving 9 bases between them.

The CDR3: CATTSSFGYNEQFF. CDR3 DNA sequence: TGTGCCACCACGTCTAGCTTTGGGTACAATGAGCAGTTCTTC. V is TRBV15 and J is TRBJ2-1; TRBD2 might be the D (5 bases). The length of the CDR3 is 14 residues. The germline CDR1 and CDR2 sequences are LNHNV and YYDKDF (reference sequence). V lost 7 bases, J lost 4 bases, and 14 bases lay in between. The full variable domain, rest sourced from reference TRBV15 and TRBJ2-1, is DAMVIQNPRYQVTQFGKPVTLSCSQTLNHNVMYWYQQKSSQAPKLLFHYYDKDFNNEADTPDNFQSRRPNTSFCFLDIRSPGLGDTAMYLCATTSSFGYNEQFFGPGTRLTVL.

The V and J genes are TRBV6-1 and TRBJ2-7; 12 nucleotides line up with TRBD2. Germline V gives CDR1 MNHNS, CDR2 SASEGT. With 10 bases clipped from V and 2 bases from J, the junction kept 15 bases outside the gene matches. CDR3 length: 17 amino acids. The CDR3 nucleotides read TGTGCCACCAGGGGAAGGCTAGCGGGAGGGAGGACCTACGAGCAGTACTTC. As protein: CATRGRLAGGRTYEQYF.

A few counts support this clonotype. The chain has TRBV5-1 and TRBJ2-2; 10 bases line up with TRBD2. Per germline, CDR1 SGHRS and CDR2 YFSETQ. Germline trimming cut 2 bases from V and 5 bases from J; bases unmatched to any gene: 6. There are 16 residues in the CDR3. The CDR3 nucleotides read TGCGCCAGCAGCTTAGGCTCGACTAGCGGGACCGGGGAGCTGTTTTTT. Its translation: CASSLGSTSGTGELFF.

This chain uses TRBV28 with TRBJ2-1, with 8 bases fitting TRBD2. CDR3 length: 15 residues. The ends lost 7 bases at V and 2 bases at J; junction bases unmatched: 7. Germline CDR1 is MDHEN and CDR2 is SYDVKM. CDR3 protein: CASIEAGAAYNEQFF. The CDR3 bases are TGTGCCAGCATCGAAGCGGGAGCGGCCTACAATGAGCAGTTCTTC. The full variable domain, its missing parts supplied by reference TRBV28 and TRBJ2-1, is DVKVTQSSRYLVKRTGEKVFLECVQDMDHENMFWYRQDPGLGLRLIYFSYDVKMKEKGDIPEGYSVSREKKERFSLILESASTNQTSMYLCASIEAGAAYNEQFFGPGTRLTVL.

This clonotype turned up a few times. The chain has TRBV20-1 and TRBJ1-5; D gene uncertain. The CDR3 sequence is 12 residues long. Germline V gene sequence: CDR1 DFQATT, CDR2 SNEGSKA (reference sequence). The germline V and J ends were trimmed by 2 bases and 4 bases, with 6 bases remaining between them. The CDR3 loop is CSARPVNQPQHF. CDR3 nucleotides: TGCAGTGCTAGACCAGTAAATCAGCCCCAGCATTTT.

In this sample, this clonotype turned up a few times. The rearrangement links TRBV5-5 to TRBJ2-5, with D possibly being TRBD1 (5 bases). CDR1 SGHKS and CDR2 YYEKEE come from the germline V gene (reference sequence). This CDR3 has 15 amino acids. The ends were cut back, 1 base at V and 4 bases at J, with 14 bases in the middle. The CDR3 loop is CASSLFPHQGETQYF. The CDR3 bases are TGTGCCAGCAGCTTGTTTCCGCATCAGGGAGAGACCCAGTACTTC.

This clonotype appeared many times. This sequence joins TRBV7-9 and TRBJ2-2, with D uncertain. V was shortened by 4 bases and J by 1 base, with 13 bases between the two germline ends. The CDR3 sequence is 16 residues long. Germline CDR1 reads SEHNR; CDR2 reads FQNEAQ (reference sequence). The CDR3 sequence is CASSSTESLNTGELFF. Written as DNA, the CDR3 is TGTGCCAGCAGCTCAACAGAATCTTTGAACACCGGGGAGCTGTTTTTT.

The rearrangement uses TRBV6-5 and TRBJ1-5, with D hard to call. This CDR3 has 15 residues. CDR1 and CDR2 from the germline V gene are MNHEY and SVGAGI. The V end lost 1 base, the J end lost 0 bases, and 7 bases lay between the germline ends. This chain's CDR3 is CASSYYPGSNQPQHF. The CDR3 DNA reads as TGTGCCAGCAGTTACTATCCGGGTAGCAATCAGCCCCAGCATTTT.

This clonotype has a handful of counts. The chain carries TRBV5-1 and TRBJ2-1; 12 bases are a match to TRBD2. The CDR3 is made up of 15 amino acids. Germline V gene lookup returns CDR1 SGHRS and CDR2 YFSETQ. V lost 4 bases, J lost 9 bases, and 8 bases stayed unmatched. This chain's CDR3 is CASSMTSGSLGEQFF. Here the CDR3 DNA reads TGCGCCAGCAGCATGACTAGCGGGAGTTTGGGTGAGCAGTTCTTC.

The chain joins TRBV4-3 to TRBJ1-6; a weak D match, TRBD1 (5 bases). Germline V gene data show CDR1 as LGHNA and CDR2 as YSLEER. Trimming pared 0 bases from V and 7 bases from J, leaving 10 bases between. The CDR3 extends over 15 amino acids. DNA for the CDR3: TGCGCCAGCAGCCAAGAGGCGGGGGTAAATTCACCCCTCCACTTT. Translating it yields CASSQEAGVNSPLHF.

V usage is TRBV2 and J usage is TRBJ2-2; D call uncertain. The V gene lost 3 bases and the J gene lost 8 bases, with 4 bases spanning the gap. Germline V gene lookup returns CDR1 SNHLY and CDR2 FYNNEI. CDR3 length equals 11 residues. Here the CDR3 DNA reads TGTGCCAGCAGTGAGGAAGGGGAGCTGTTTTTT. Translating it yields CASSEEGELFF.

The chain has TRBV2 and TRBJ2-5, with a possible D match to TRBD1 (7 bases). CDR1 is SNHLY and CDR2 is FYNNEI in the germline V gene. Deletions cut 4 bases from V and 1 base from J, with 10 bases between. The CDR3 sequence is 14 residues long. The CDR3 nucleotides read TGTGCCAGCAGTGGCGGGACAGCCCAAGAGACCCAGTACTTC. Encoded protein: CASSGGTAQETQYF.

In DNA form, the CDR3 reads TGTGCCAGCAGTTACTCGGCAGGGCAGAATGGCTACACCTTC. It codes for CASSYSAGQNGYTF. The chain couples TRBV6-5 to TRBJ1-2; D may be TRBD1 (5 bases). V was clipped by 0 bases and J by 6 bases, with 11 bases between them. CDR3 length: 14 amino acids. Germline V lookup: CDR1 MNHEY, CDR2 SVGAGI.

The chain is built from TRBV6-6 and TRBJ2-7; unclear D gene. V was pared by 8 bases and J by 3 bases, with 11 bases between. CDR3 length equals 12 residues. Germline V lookup: CDR1 MNHNY, CDR2 SVGAGI (reference sequence). The CDR3: CASGVSNYEQYF. The DNA for the CDR3 is TGTGCCAGCGGGGTATCTAACTACGAGCAGTACTTC.

This chain links TRBV12-3 or TRBV12-4 with TRBJ1-2; tentatively, D is TRBD1 (6 bases). The V end lost 2 bases, the J end lost 5 bases, and 12 bases lay between the germline ends. The length of the CDR3 is 14 residues. As DNA, the CDR3 is TGTGCCAGCAGTTTATTTACAGGGTGGTATGGCTACACCTTC. Translating gives CASSLFTGWYGYTF.

The J gene is TRBJ2-7, the V gene TRBV11-3; unclear D gene. V dropped 2 bases and J dropped 4 bases, with 15 bases sitting between them. Per germline, CDR1 SGHNT and CDR2 YENEEA. This CDR3 has 15 amino acids. CDR3 sequence reads: CASSLLTGRKYEQYF. DNA of the CDR3: TGTGCCAGCAGCTTACTTACGGGCCGTAAATACGAGCAGTACTTC. Full variable domain (remainder filled in from reference TRBV11-3 and TRBJ2-7): EAGVVQSPRYKIIEKKQPVAFWCNPISGHNTLYWYLQNLGQGPELLIRYENEEAVDDSQLPKDRFSAERLKGVDSTLKIQPAELGDSAVYLCASSLLTGRKYEQYFGPGTRLTVT.

This clonotype has just one count. The J gene is TRBJ2-2, the V gene TRBV7-3, with D uncertain. The CDR3 totals 14 residues. Trimming removed 4 bases from V and 8 bases from J, with 14 bases in between. Germline CDR1 is SGHTA and CDR2 is FQGTGA. In nucleotides, the CDR3 is TGTGCCAGCAGCTCCCCGGGCCTAGGAGGGGAGCTGTTTTTT. Translated: CASSSPGLGGELFF.

V gene TRBV15 combines with J gene TRBJ2-5, with 8 bases matching TRBD1. Losses at the gene ends were 1 base for V and 0 bases for J; bases not matched to a gene: 4. CDR3 length: 16 amino acids. Germline V gives CDR1 LNHNV, CDR2 YYDKDF (reference sequence). Written as DNA, the CDR3 is TGTGCCACCAGCAGAGGAGGGACAGGAGACCAAGAGACCCAGTACTTC. Amino acids: CATSRGGTGDQETQYF.

Only a few counts were recorded for this clonotype. The chain links TRBV12-3 or TRBV12-4 to TRBJ2-7, with 8 bases fitting TRBD1. The V segment lost 6 bases and the J segment 7 bases; nucleotides outside the gene matches: 11. The CDR3 loop spans 14 amino acids. This CDR3 reads CASRYGTGGLEQYF. CDR3 sequence (DNA): TGTGCCAGCAGGTACGGGACAGGAGGTCTTGAGCAGTACTTC.